This TCR beta chain was recorded in a study of blood T cells in healthy people across ages. The ends were cut back, 5 bases at V and 0 bases at J, with 10 bases in the middle. Germline V CDR1 and CDR2: SGHNT, YENEEA. The CDR3 totals 14 residues. It was with a sample-barcoded 5' primer and a J-beta primer mix that a second PCR of about 6 to 12 cycles was run. Sequencing recovered at least 2.5 million CDR3-containing paired-end reads from each sample. TCRdb fed the 5' RACE reads into MiXCR, producing one record per CDR3 protein. The data show around 780,000 distinct CDR3 sequences, more than 50% seen once.

The source is a man aged 35-49 years in good health. The gene calls are TRBV11-3 and TRBJ1-1, with a possible D match to TRBD1 (6 bases). Sequencing input: blood. In DNA form, the CDR3 reads TGTGCCAGCAGCCAGGACAGCTTGAACACTGAAGCTTTCTTT. Translating gives CASSQDSLNTEAFF.